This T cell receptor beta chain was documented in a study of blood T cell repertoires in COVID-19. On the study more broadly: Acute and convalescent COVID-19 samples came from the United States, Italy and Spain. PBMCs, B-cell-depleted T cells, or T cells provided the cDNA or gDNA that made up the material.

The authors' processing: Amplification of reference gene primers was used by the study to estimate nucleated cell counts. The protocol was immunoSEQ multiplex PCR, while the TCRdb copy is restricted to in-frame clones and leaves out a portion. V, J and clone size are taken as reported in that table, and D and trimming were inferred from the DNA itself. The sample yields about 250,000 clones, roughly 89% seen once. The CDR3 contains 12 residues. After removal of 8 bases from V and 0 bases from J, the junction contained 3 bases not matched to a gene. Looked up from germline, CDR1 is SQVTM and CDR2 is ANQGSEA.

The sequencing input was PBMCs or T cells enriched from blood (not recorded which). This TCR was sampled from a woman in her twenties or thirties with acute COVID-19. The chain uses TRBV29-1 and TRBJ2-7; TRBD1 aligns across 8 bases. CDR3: CSCGTGSYEQYF. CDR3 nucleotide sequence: TGCAGCTGCGGGACAGGCTCCTACGAGCAGTACTTC.